Below are 29 T cell receptor beta chains sequenced from a single sample in a study of cytomegalovirus exposure and HLA in healthy donors. With 60 Vbeta and 13 Jbeta primers, the PCR was carried out. Profiling relied on immunoSEQ multiplex PCR, and the TCRdb table lists in-frame clones only, not all of them. The table has under 100,000 clones, around 86% seen once; the top ten hold 4.2%. The sequenced sample consisted of PBMCs. These TCRs come from a woman in her seventies in good health and CMV-seropositive.

The chain uses TRBV15 and TRBJ2-1; TRBD1 aligns across 8 bases. This CDR3 comprises 19 residues. The junction had 18 bases not matched to a gene; V was cut back by 0 bases and J by 8 bases. Germline lookup yields CDR1 LNHNV and CDR2 YYDKDF (reference sequence). The CDR3 spells CATSRDGAVGRGRSYEQFF. CDR3 in DNA: TGTGCCACCAGCAGAGATGGAGCCGTGGGCAGGGGGCGTAGCTATGAGCAGTTCTTC.

The genes are TRBV7-2 and TRBJ2-7; 16 positions match TRBD2. The J segment lost 6 bases and the V segment lost 5 bases, leaving 4 bases of the junction unmatched. Germline-derived CDR1 and CDR2 are SGHTA and FQGNSA. CDR3 length: 15 amino acids. The CDR3 DNA reads TGTGCCAGCAGCGCGGGACTAGCGGGGGGGGGCGAGCAGTACTTC. It codes for CASSAGLAGGGEQYF.

There are a few counts of this clone. CDR3 DNA: TGTGCCAGCAGAAAGTCGGGACAGCGGTACGAGCAGTACTTC. As protein: CASRKSGQRYEQYF. The chain combines TRBV7-3 with TRBJ2-7, with 7 bases matching TRBD1. The V segment lost 6 bases and the J segment 4 bases; nucleotides outside the gene matches: 9. CDR1 and CDR2 from the germline V gene are SGHTA and FQGTGA. CDR3 size: 14 residues.

Note on this clone: Other DNA sequences in this specimen translate into the identical CDR3. The chain recombines TRBV5-1 with TRBJ2-2; maybe TRBD2 (5 bases). The CDR3 covers 14 residues. Germline V CDR1 and CDR2: SGHRS, YFSETQ. The germline V and J ends were trimmed by 4 bases and 0 bases, with 7 bases remaining between them. This CDR3 is CASSLGANTGELFF. The CDR3 nucleotides read TGCGCCAGCAGCCTGGGAGCGAACACCGGGGAGCTGTTTTTT.

This clone is a singleton in its sample. The rearrangement uses TRBV6-5 and TRBJ1-2, with 8 bases fitting TRBD1. This CDR3 has 13 amino acids. V lost 2 bases and J lost 4; bases outside the gene matches: 0. The germline V gene has CDR1 MNHEY and CDR2 SVGAGI. The CDR3 is CASSYQGAYGYTF. The CDR3 DNA sequence: TGTGCCAGCAGTTACCAGGGGGCCTATGGCTACACCTTC.

The rearrangement joins TRBV18 to TRBJ1-5, with TRBD1 matching 9 bases. Per the germline V gene, CDR1 is KGHSH and CDR2 is LQKENI. V was clipped by 5 bases and J by 3 bases; unmatched bases: 5. This CDR3 comprises 15 residues. In DNA form, the CDR3 reads TGTGCCAGCTCAGCTGGACAGGGGAACAATCAGCCCCAGCATTTT. This codes for CASSAGQGNNQPQHF.

The chain links TRBV23-1 to TRBJ1-2; 7 bases fit TRBD1. TRBV23-1 is assigned to the ORF class and has an uncertain function. Unmatched junction bases numbered 14, after V lost 6 bases and J lost 4 bases. The CDR3 is 16 amino acids. The CDR3 DNA is TGCGCCAGCAGCAAATCTCGACAGGGCTATTTCTATGGCTACACCTTC. This codes for CASSKSRQGYFYGYTF.

This sequence joins TRBV7-2 and TRBJ1-4; D uncertain. CDR3 length equals 14 residues. Germline V gene sequence: CDR1 SGHTA, CDR2 FQGNSA. Between the trimmed V and J ends, which lost 3 bases and 8 bases, there was a span of 13 bases. The CDR3 nucleotides are TGTGCCAGCAGCTTGTACGCATCCCGGGAAAAACTGTTTTTT. It translates to CASSLYASREKLFF.

The chain has TRBV5-4 and TRBJ2-2; D may be TRBD2 (7 bases). V shed 1 base and J shed 5 bases, with 12 bases lying between them. Germline CDR1 is SGHNT and CDR2 is YYREEE (reference sequence). CDR3 length: 15 amino acids. The CDR3 DNA reads as TGTGCCAGCAGCTTGAGAGGGGGGGAGACCGGGGAGCTGTTTTTT. It specifies CASSLRGGETGELFF.

The chain employs TRBV6-1 and TRBJ2-7, with unresolved D. The CDR3 is 13 amino acids. From germline, CDR1 is MNHNS and CDR2 SASEGT. V was clipped by 7 bases and J by 1 base, with 11 bases between them. The CDR3, as DNA: TGTGCCAGCAACCGAGGAGTTTCCTACGAGCAGTACTTC. Its translation is CASNRGVSYEQYF.

This chain connects TRBV7-9 to TRBJ1-1, with D perhaps TRBD1 (5 bases). V was clipped by 0 bases and J by 8 bases, with 10 bases between them. Per the germline V gene, CDR1 is SEHNR and CDR2 is FQNEAQ (reference sequence). The CDR3 length is 13 residues. CDR3 in amino acids: CASSLASGVEAFF. In DNA form, the CDR3 reads TGTGCCAGCAGCTTAGCGTCGGGGGTAGAAGCTTTCTTT.

This clone showed up just a few times. The chain has TRBV4-2 and TRBJ1-1, with 7 bases matching TRBD1. This CDR3 is 15 amino acids long. From germline, CDR1 is LGHNA and CDR2 YNFKEQ. V shed 0 bases and J 4 bases; nucleotides not matched to a gene: 5. The CDR3 protein is CASSQDVSGGTEAFF. CDR3 nucleotide sequence: TGTGCCAGCAGCCAAGATGTCTCAGGGGGCACTGAAGCTTTCTTT.

The rearrangement joins TRBV7-2 to TRBJ1-5; 9 nucleotides match TRBD1. The CDR3 has 15 residues. Germline values: CDR1 SGHTA, CDR2 FQGNSA. Losses at the gene ends were 1 base for V and 6 bases for J; bases not matched to a gene: 4. CDR3 region: CASSLVTGGVQPQHF. As DNA, the CDR3 is TGTGCCAGCAGCTTAGTGACAGGGGGTGTTCAGCCCCAGCATTTT.

This clone was seen only once. The gene calls are TRBV18 and TRBJ2-1; the D gene is possibly TRBD2 (5 bases). Per the germline V gene, CDR1 is KGHSH and CDR2 is LQKENI. CDR3 length: 16 residues. V gave up 1 base and J gave up 0 bases, with 10 bases separating them. CDR3 amino acids: CASSPQGANSYNEQFF. DNA for the CDR3: TGTGCCAGCTCACCACAGGGAGCCAACTCCTACAATGAGCAGTTCTTC.

The V gene is TRBV6-4, the J gene TRBJ1-2; weak D call: TRBD1 (6 bases). V lost 5 bases, J lost 1 base, and 14 bases lay in between. The CDR3 spans 15 residues. Per germline, CDR1 MRHNA and CDR2 SNTAGT. DNA for the CDR3: TGTGCCAGCAGTCGAGACAGGAACGGTAACTATGGCTACACCTTC. The encoded protein is CASSRDRNGNYGYTF.

This chain links TRBV7-2 with TRBJ2-1; 11 positions match TRBD2. V shed 0 bases, J shed 6 bases, and the junction held 10 bases outside the gene matches. In germline, CDR1 is SGHTA, CDR2 FQGNSA. This CDR3 spans 18 amino acids. The CDR3 spells CASSLAGSGRAEFNEQFF. The CDR3 DNA reads TGTGCCAGCAGCTTAGCCGGTAGCGGGAGGGCCGAATTCAATGAGCAGTTCTTC.

This chain connects TRBV28 to TRBJ2-5; D is uncertain. Trimming shortened V by 4 bases and J by 5 bases, and 8 bases separated the two germline ends. In germline, CDR1 is MDHEN, CDR2 SYDVKM. This CDR3 spans 12 amino acids. CDR3: CASSSYEETQYF. CDR3 coding DNA: TGTGCCAGCAGTTCTTACGAGGAGACCCAGTACTTC.

In this sample, this clone turned up once. This chain links TRBV5-1 with TRBJ2-5; the match to TRBD2 covers 9 bases. Trimming at V came to 4 bases and at J to 4 bases, leaving 8 bases not matched to a gene. The CDR3 has 15 amino acids. Germline V gene lookup returns CDR1 SGHRS and CDR2 YFSETQ. The CDR3 coding sequence is TGCGCCAGCAGCCTGCTAGCGGGAAGGTTAGAGACCCAGTACTTC. Protein product: CASSLLAGRLETQYF.

The chain is built from TRBV7-3 and TRBJ2-5; 11 nucleotides align to TRBD2. This CDR3 region has 15 residues. The germline gives CDR1 SGHTA, CDR2 FQGTGA. J gave up 5 bases and V 5 bases, and 7 bases lay outside the gene matches. The CDR3 sequence is CASSNIAGGQETQYF. In DNA form, the CDR3 reads TGTGCCAGCAGCAACATAGCGGGAGGGCAGGAGACCCAGTACTTC.

The chain recombines TRBV29-1 with TRBJ1-2; D is undetermined. CDR3 length: 12 amino acids. V was shortened by 7 bases and J by 5 bases, with 14 bases between the two germline ends. The germline V gene encodes CDR1 SQVTM and CDR2 ANQGSEA. The CDR3 spells CSGYSTYYGYTF. CDR3 coding DNA: TGCAGCGGATACAGTACTTATTATGGCTACACCTTC.

The chain couples TRBV28 to TRBJ2-7, with 8 bases identical to TRBD2. The CDR3 runs 15 residues. The V gene end was trimmed by 3 bases and the J gene end by 5 bases; junction bases not matched to a gene: 9. The V gene's germline CDR1 is MDHEN and CDR2 SYDVKM. The CDR3 DNA reads as TGTGCCAGCAGTTTCCAACAGAGGACTAGCCACGAGCAGTACTTC. It is translated as CASSFQQRTSHEQYF.

The rearrangement uses TRBV7-2 and TRBJ2-7, with D perhaps matching TRBD1 (5 bases). Germline V gene lookup returns CDR1 SGHTA and CDR2 FQGNSA. This CDR3 has 15 amino acids. The ends were cut back, 0 bases at V and 3 bases at J, with 12 bases in the middle. CDR3 coding DNA: TGTGCCAGCAGCTTAGCGAGTGCAGGGAACTACGAGCAGTACTTC. This codes for CASSLASAGNYEQYF.

This rearrangement joins TRBV6-4 to TRBJ2-7; D possibly corresponds to TRBD2 (5 bases). Germline V gene sequence: CDR1 MRHNA, CDR2 SNTAGT. The CDR3 is 16 amino acids. The germline V and J ends were trimmed by 11 bases and 2 bases, with 25 bases remaining between them. The CDR3 coding sequence is TGTGCCGCGATGTTGTTGGCCGGGGATCCCCCCTACGAGCAGTACTTC. It encodes CAAMLLAGDPPYEQYF.

This clone was counted only a few times. The J gene is TRBJ1-2, the V gene TRBV5-1, with 8 bases aligning to TRBD1. Unmatched junction bases numbered 14, after V lost 5 bases and J lost 8 bases. The CDR3 covers 15 residues. Germline V lookup: CDR1 SGHRS, CDR2 YFSETQ. CDR3 in amino acids: CASRETGASPAGYTF. In nucleotides, the CDR3 is TGCGCCAGCAGGGAGACAGGGGCCTCCCCGGCAGGCTACACCTTC. Drawing the rest from reference TRBV5-1 and TRBJ1-2, the complete variable domain is KAGVTQTPRYLIKTRGQQVTLSCSPISGHRSVSWYQQTPGQGLQFLFEYFSETQRNKGNFPGRFSGRQFSNSRSEMNVSTLELGDSALYLCASRETGASPAGYTFGSGTRLTVV.

The V call is TRBV9, the J call TRBJ2-1, with 10 nucleotides matching TRBD2. Germline V CDR1 and CDR2: SGDLS, YYNGEE. V lost 3 bases and J lost 5; bases outside the gene matches: 5. This CDR3 is 15 amino acids long. The CDR3 nucleotides read TGTGCCAGCAGCGGGGGACTAGCGTCCGACAATGAGCAGTTCTTC. Its protein is CASSGGLASDNEQFF.

The chain links TRBV6-1 to TRBJ1-3; the D is unclear. Germline V gives CDR1 MNHNS, CDR2 SASEGT. The CDR3 sequence is 14 residues long. The V end lost 7 bases, the J end lost 3 bases, and 13 bases lay between the germline ends. This CDR3 is CASTYSTNGNTIYF. CDR3 coding DNA: TGTGCCAGCACCTACTCGACAAATGGAAACACCATATATTTT.

This clone occurred a few times. The chain uses TRBV29-1 and TRBJ2-7, with 7 nucleotides matching TRBD1. J lost 3 bases, V lost 7 bases, and 15 bases had no gene match. This CDR3 is 15 amino acids long. Germline lookup yields CDR1 SQVTM and CDR2 ANQGSEA. The CDR3 region is CSANTYRGKGYEQYF. CDR3 nucleotides: TGCAGCGCAAACACTTACAGGGGAAAGGGCTACGAGCAGTACTTC.

The gene calls are TRBV4-1 and TRBJ2-7, with TRBD1 matching over 7 bases. Germline V gene sequence: CDR1 MGHRA, CDR2 YSYEKL. The CDR3 length is 17 residues. V gave up 4 bases and J gave up 2 bases; unmatched junction bases: 14. The CDR3 DNA follows: TGCGCCAGCAGCCTAAGCTCCGGGACAGTGGGAGCCTACGAGCAGTACTTC. Amino acid sequence: CASSLSSGTVGAYEQYF.

The chain recombines TRBV11-1 with TRBJ2-1; 8 bases are a match to TRBD2. Looked up from germline, CDR1 is SGHAT and CDR2 is FQDESV (reference sequence). Trimming removed 1 base from V and 4 bases from J; junction bases left unmatched: 9. The length of the CDR3 is 17 residues. CDR3 region: CASSLGGGRGRYNEQFF. CDR3 DNA sequence: TGTGCCAGCAGCTTAGGCGGGGGGCGGGGACGTTACAATGAGCAGTTCTTC.